Reported below is one T cell receptor (beta chain). Its target is unknown. This record belongs to a study of vaccination effects on CD4 cells after COVID-19. General study points: Only a few convalescent patients and no early post-infection timepoints featured in the study. Long after vaccination, the clones induced by infection and by vaccine shrank markedly in size.

Peptide-pool stimulation followed by sequencing identified expanded antigen-specific CD4+ clonotypes in the ViraFEST assay. When ten to eleven days of culture had elapsed, CD4+ T cells were isolated. Everyone in the study got two shots of either the BNT162b2 or mRNA-1273 vaccine. Researchers reported culturing more than 1.5 million PBMC in each well, adding roughly 10 IU/ml IL-2 and about 10 ug/ml peptides. Days 3 and 7 were when half the medium was replaced with IL-2 medium. CDR3 length equals 14 residues. Germline lookup yields CDR1 MGHDK and CDR2 SYGVNS. Trimming cost V 3 bases and J 5 bases; bases outside gene matches: 1. Generated by immunoSEQ multiplex PCR, the TCRdb table keeps only in-frame clones and is missing some. The top ten clones hold around 15% of a sample with about 46,000 clones, over 60% of them seen once.

The receptor was isolated from a human donor who received a COVID-19 vaccine. V and J are TRBV25-1 and TRBJ2-2; 9 bases agree with TRBD1. The sample in question was CD4+ T cells from PBMCs cultured with HCoV-OC43 spike peptides, obtained after COVID-19 vaccination. The subset is: HCoV-OC43 spike overlapping peptide pool stimulation. The CDR3 DNA sequence: TGTGCCAGCAGTGAGACAGGGGGGACCGGGGAGCTGTTTTTT. Its protein is CASSETGGTGELFF. Complete variable domain (other parts from reference TRBV25-1 and TRBJ2-2): EADIYQTPRYLVIGTGKKITLECSQTMGHDKMYWYQQDPGMELHLIHYSYGVNSTEKGDLSSESTVSRIRTEHFPLTLESARPSHTSQYLCASSETGGTGELFFGEGSRLTVL.